Following are 17 T cell receptor beta chains from one sample sequenced in a study of regulatory dendritic cells for organ transplantation. Here immunoSEQ multiplex PCR was the method, and the copy in TCRdb shows in-frame clones only, minus some. The table includes under 45,000 clones, roughly 91% detected once. Sequencing was carried out using naive CD4+ T cells from blood. The subset was: CD45RA+ naive T cells. The receptors were sampled from a human donor in good health.

CDR3: CASSPGGLAVNTGELFF. The CDR3 nucleotides are TGTGCCAGCTCACCAGGGGGCCTAGCGGTTAACACCGGGGAGCTGTTTTTT. The V call is TRBV18, the J call TRBJ2-2; D is possibly TRBD2 (7 bases). Trimming cost V 2 bases and J 2 bases, with 15 bases left between them. The length of the CDR3 is 17 residues. The germline V gene encodes CDR1 KGHSH and CDR2 LQKENI.

The V call is TRBV30, the J call TRBJ2-1; either TRBD1 or TRBD2 may supply D (5 bases each). Trimming removed 0 bases at V and 9 bases at J, with 9 bases between. CDR3 size: 12 residues. Per germline, CDR1 GTSNPN and CDR2 SVGIG (reference sequence). The CDR3 region is CAWSVPGTEQFF. CDR3 sequence (DNA): TGTGCCTGGAGTGTACCGGGGACTGAGCAGTTCTTC.

The chain employs TRBV29-1 and TRBJ1-5; D not resolved. The CDR3 is 13 amino acids. The V and J ends lost 6 bases and 7 bases respectively, with 16 bases between them. Germline CDR1 reads SQVTM; CDR2 reads ANQGSEA. The CDR3: CSVGLRPEQPQHF. CDR3 coding DNA: TGCAGCGTAGGGCTTCGGCCAGAACAGCCCCAGCATTTT.

The CDR3 DNA reads TGTGCCACCGGGACCTACGACTCTGGGGCCAACGTCCTGACTTTC. Amino acids: CATGTYDSGANVLTF. V is TRBV28 and J is TRBJ2-6; perhaps D is TRBD1 or TRBD2 (5 bases each). Germline V gives CDR1 MDHEN, CDR2 SYDVKM. The ends were cut back, 10 bases at V and 0 bases at J, with 13 bases in the middle. The CDR3 contains 15 residues.

This clone was observed a handful of times. CDR3 sequence reads: CASSYDRYNSPLHF. CDR3 DNA: TGTGCCAGCAGTTACGACAGGTATAATTCACCCCTCCACTTT. This rearrangement joins TRBV6-6 to TRBJ1-6; D perhaps matches TRBD1 (6 bases). CDR3 length: 14 amino acids. Germline V gives CDR1 MNHNY, CDR2 SVGAGI (reference sequence). With 2 bases removed from V and 4 bases from J, the gap between germline ends came to 6 bases.

The J gene is TRBJ2-7, the V gene TRBV6-1; no clear D. There are 12 residues in the CDR3. The germline CDR1 and CDR2 sequences are MNHNS and SASEGT. The V end was cut by 3 bases, the J end by 3 bases, with 6 bases between. As DNA, the CDR3 is TGTGCCAGCAGTGAGGGGTTCTACGAGCAGTACTTC. It is translated as CASSEGFYEQYF.

The chain uses TRBV7-2 and TRBJ2-2, with TRBD1 as a possible D gene (5 bases). This CDR3 has 14 residues. Germline V lookup: CDR1 SGHTA, CDR2 FQGNSA. V lost 4 bases, J lost 8 bases, and 14 bases lay in between. In DNA form, the CDR3 reads TGTGCCAGCAGCTGGGGCGACAGAAGGGGGGAGCTGTTTTTT. The encoded protein is CASSWGDRRGELFF.

V is TRBV28 and J is TRBJ1-2; D unclear. With 3 bases removed from V and 1 base from J, the gap between germline ends came to 12 bases. The CDR3 length is 15 residues. Germline CDR1 and CDR2: MDHEN and SYDVKM. The CDR3, as DNA: TGTGCCAGCAGTTTCGCACAGAATTATAACTATGGCTACACCTTC. This gives the protein CASSFAQNYNYGYTF.

This chain connects TRBV7-3 to TRBJ2-2; D unresolved. Germline V lookup: CDR1 SGHTA, CDR2 FQGTGA. The CDR3 totals 14 residues. V shed 0 bases and J shed 1 base, with 3 bases lying between them. The CDR3: CASSLTRNTGELFF. CDR3 nucleotide sequence: TGTGCCAGCAGCTTAACGCGGAACACCGGGGAGCTGTTTTTT.

The genes are TRBV2 and TRBJ2-1; the match to TRBD2 covers 7 bases. Germline CDR1 reads SNHLY; CDR2 reads FYNNEI. This CDR3 is 16 amino acids long. V was pared by 3 bases and J by 7 bases, with 12 bases of the junction left unmatched. Here the CDR3 DNA reads TGTGCCAGCAGTGACAGGGCCAGCGGGAAGGTGAATGAGCAGTTCTTC. This sequence encodes CASSDRASGKVNEQFF. Together with reference TRBV2 and TRBJ2-1, the CDR3 gives the full variable domain: EPEVTQTPSHQVTQMGQEVILRCVPISNHLYFYWYRQILGQKVEFLVSFYNNEISEKSEIFDDQFSVERPDGSNFTLKIRSTKLEDSAMYFCASSDRASGKVNEQFFGPGTRLTVL.

The rearrangement uses TRBV28 and TRBJ1-4, with TRBD1 as a possible D gene (5 bases). V was trimmed by 6 bases and J by 8 bases, leaving 19 bases between them. CDR3 length equals 15 residues. Germline CDR1 reads MDHEN; CDR2 reads SYDVKM. The CDR3 reads CASSRSGGPTEKLFF. The CDR3 DNA reads TGTGCCAGCAGCCGTTCCGGGGGACCGACGGAAAAACTGTTTTTT. Together with reference TRBV28 and TRBJ1-4, the CDR3 gives the full variable domain: DVKVTQSSRYLVKRTGEKVFLECVQDMDHENMFWYRQDPGLGLRLIYFSYDVKMKEKGDIPEGYSVSREKKERFSLILESASTNQTSMYLCASSRSGGPTEKLFFGSGTQLSVL.

The V call is TRBV6-5, the J call TRBJ2-7, with TRBD1 as a possible D gene (6 bases). The CDR3 consists of 13 residues. V gave up 5 bases and J gave up 7 bases, with 15 bases separating them. Germline CDR1 and CDR2: MNHEY and SVGAGI. The DNA for the CDR3 is TGTGCCAGCAGTCAAAACAGGGTTGGGGAGCAGTACTTC. Protein sequence: CASSQNRVGEQYF.

The gene calls are TRBV11-2 and TRBJ2-2; TRBD1 matches at 8 bases. The CDR3 runs 15 residues. CDR1 and CDR2 (germline): SGHAT, FQNNGV. V lost 4 bases to trimming and J lost 3 bases; unmatched junction nucleotides: 4. DNA of the CDR3: TGTGCCAGCAGCTCGACAGGGGTCTACACCGGGGAGCTGTTTTTT. This sequence encodes CASSSTGVYTGELFF.

The J gene is TRBJ1-1, the V gene TRBV7-2; a weak D match, TRBD1 (5 bases). V dropped 4 bases and J dropped 7 bases, with 10 bases sitting between them. The germline V gene has CDR1 SGHTA and CDR2 FQGNSA. The CDR3 has 12 residues. The CDR3 region is CASSYWDGEAFF. The CDR3 nucleotides read TGTGCCAGCAGCTACTGGGACGGTGAAGCTTTCTTT. The full variable domain, completed using reference TRBV7-2 and TRBJ1-1, is GAGVSQSPSNKVTEKGKDVELRCDPISGHTALYWYRQSLGQGLEFLIYFQGNSAPDKSGLPSDRFSAERTGGSVSTLTIQRTQQEDSAVYLCASSYWDGEAFFGQGTRLTVV.

The chain joins TRBV5-1 to TRBJ1-1; D is perhaps TRBD1 (6 bases). Per the germline V gene, CDR1 is SGHRS and CDR2 is YFSETQ. With 7 bases removed from V and 4 bases from J, the gap between germline ends came to 14 bases. There are 13 residues in the CDR3. Written as DNA, the CDR3 is TGCGCCAGCGAGGGGGGAGTAGGCACTGAAGCTTTCTTT. Protein product: CASEGGVGTEAFF.

The V and J genes are TRBV10-3 and TRBJ2-3; TRBD1 is a possible D gene (5 bases). This CDR3 has 13 amino acids. Germline V CDR1 and CDR2: ENHRY, SYGVKD. V lost 6 bases and J lost 1, with 8 bases in between. For the CDR3, the DNA is TGTGCCATCAGCAAAGGGGGCACAGATACGCAGTATTTT. This sequence encodes CAISKGGTDTQYF.

The chain joins TRBV9 to TRBJ2-5; D not certain. Germline loops: CDR1 SGDLS, CDR2 YYNGEE. With 0 bases removed from V and 5 bases from J, the gap between germline ends came to 11 bases. The CDR3 runs to 14 residues. This CDR3 reads CASSVGTFGETQYF. CDR3 nucleotides: TGTGCCAGCAGCGTAGGGACCTTTGGGGAGACCCAGTACTTC.